This entry describes one TCR beta chain. The antigen is undetermined. The record originates from a study of T cell responses to AZD1222 COVID-19 vaccine. Study-level findings and limits: None of the repertoires were sampled until the peak T cell response had passed. There were mostly white British donors and more females than males, and clonal diversity was possibly underestimated. The number of AZD1222 recipients seropositive at baseline was only five or six.

Clones were read by immunoSEQ multiplex PCR, and TCRdb kept only the in-frame ones, dropping some. The data contain about 100,000 clones, 87% of them singletons. The germline gives CDR1 MNHEY, CDR2 SVGEGT. This CDR3 comprises 16 residues. V lost 2 bases, J lost 5 bases, and 6 bases stayed unmatched. The chain links TRBV6-2 or TRBV6-3 to TRBJ2-2; TRBD1 agrees at 9 bases. This sequence was found in an adult in good health. Sequencing was performed on peripheral blood, taken on day 0 of AZD1222 vaccination. CDR3 loop: CASSYQGQGRTGELFF. The CDR3 DNA is TGTGCCAGCAGTTACCAGGGACAGGGCAGAACCGGGGAGCTGTTTTTT.